One sample yielded the 15 T cell receptor beta chains listed below, sequenced in a study of CD8 T cells in Susac syndrome. RNA in amounts of roughly 0.45 to 1 ug was reverse transcribed with random hexamers. TCRdb itself ran the immunoSEQ multiplex PCR reads through MiXCR, one entry per CDR3 protein. The data contain under 550,000 distinct CDR3 sequences, around 85% of them singletons. The sample was CD8+ T cells from PBMCs. All receptors come from a human donor with multiple sclerosis.

The V gene is TRBV20-1, the J gene TRBJ1-6; tentatively, D is TRBD1 (6 bases). CDR3 length: 17 residues. Germline V gives CDR1 DFQATT, CDR2 SNEGSKA (reference sequence). The germline V and J ends were trimmed by 5 bases and 4 bases, with 21 bases remaining between them. The CDR3 protein is CSAQPRTRGVYNSPLHF. DNA of the CDR3: TGCAGTGCTCAACCCCGGACGAGGGGGGTTTATAATTCACCCCTCCACTTT.

The chain links TRBV29-1 to TRBJ1-1; the D gene is possibly TRBD1 (5 bases). V was clipped by 4 bases and J by 8 bases, with 8 bases between them. This CDR3 is 10 amino acids long. Germline V lookup: CDR1 SQVTM, CDR2 ANQGSEA. DNA for the CDR3: TGCAGCGTTGTAGACAGAGAAGCTTTCTTT. This translates into CSVVDREAFF. The full variable domain, its missing parts supplied by reference TRBV29-1 and TRBJ1-1, is SAVISQKPSRDICQRGTSLTIQCQVDSQVTMMFWYRQQPGQSLTLIATANQGSEATYESGFVIDKFPISRPNLTFSTLTVSNMSPEDSSIYLCSVVDREAFFGQGTRLTVV.

This sequence joins TRBV13 and TRBJ1-5, with a possible D match to TRBD1 (6 bases). V dropped 0 bases and J dropped 6 bases, with 15 bases sitting between them. The length of the CDR3 is 16 residues. Germline V gives CDR1 PRHDT, CDR2 FYEKMQ (reference sequence). The chain's CDR3 is CASSLGPGAGGQPQHF. The CDR3 DNA reads as TGTGCCAGCAGCTTAGGCCCGGGGGCGGGTGGTCAGCCCCAGCATTTT.

CDR3 sequence (DNA): TGCAGTGCTAGAGATCCAGTGGACGTGGGGCTCTATGGCTACACCTTC. Protein sequence: CSARDPVDVGLYGYTF. V is TRBV20-1 and J is TRBJ1-2; tentative D call: TRBD1 (5 bases). The CDR3 runs 16 residues. CDR1 DFQATT and CDR2 SNEGSKA come from the germline V gene (reference sequence). V was cut by 0 bases and J by 4 bases, with 18 bases left in between.

The CDR3 loop reads CASSLLTSGGAGPTDTQYF. The CDR3 DNA is TGTGCCAGCAGTTTATTGACCAGCGGGGGGGCAGGACCCACAGATACGCAGTATTTT. The rearrangement links TRBV27 to TRBJ2-3, with TRBD2 matching 10 bases. The CDR3 has 19 residues. In germline, CDR1 is MNHEY, CDR2 SMNVEV (reference sequence). With 1 base clipped from V and 2 bases from J, the junction kept 12 bases outside the gene matches.

The V call is TRBV7-9, the J call TRBJ1-1; 7 positions match TRBD1. The J segment lost 1 base and the V segment lost 1 base, leaving 9 bases of the junction unmatched. The germline V gene encodes CDR1 SEHNR and CDR2 FQNEAQ (reference sequence). This CDR3 is 17 amino acids long. In DNA, the CDR3 is TGTGCCAGCAGCTTAGGACTAACAGCAGGGGGGAACACTGAAGCTTTCTTT. This translates into CASSLGLTAGGNTEAFF.

V gene TRBV27 combines with J gene TRBJ1-4; D not certain. Trimming removed 3 bases from V and 2 bases from J, with 7 bases in between. The CDR3 sequence is 14 residues long. The germline V gene encodes CDR1 MNHEY and CDR2 SMNVEV (reference sequence). The CDR3 DNA sequence: TGTGCCAGCAGTTTCGGGTTCACTAATGAAAAACTGTTTTTT. This gives the protein CASSFGFTNEKLFF. The variable domain in full, completed from reference TRBV27 and TRBJ1-4, reads EAQVTQNPRYLITVTGKKLTVTCSQNMNHEYMSWYRQDPGLGLRQIYYSMNVEVTDKGDVPEGYKVSRKEKRNFPLILESPSPNQTSLYFCASSFGFTNEKLFFGSGTQLSVL.

The chain recombines TRBV28 with TRBJ2-7, with 8 bases aligning to TRBD1. Germline values: CDR1 MDHEN, CDR2 SYDVKM. The CDR3 length is 12 residues. Unmatched junction bases numbered 2, after V lost 7 bases and J lost 3 bases. The CDR3 coding sequence is TGTGCCAGCAAGGACAGGGACTACGAGCAGTACTTC. As protein: CASKDRDYEQYF.

The rearrangement joins TRBV20-1 to TRBJ1-4; TRBD1 aligns across 8 bases. This CDR3 comprises 18 residues. V lost 0 bases to trimming and J lost 1 base; unmatched junction nucleotides: 10. Germline V gene lookup returns CDR1 DFQATT and CDR2 SNEGSKA (reference sequence). The CDR3 nucleotides are TGCAGTGCTAGAGATCGGACAGGGAGTTTGATAACTAATGAAAAACTGTTTTTT. Translating it yields CSARDRTGSLITNEKLFF.

The genes are TRBV20-1 and TRBJ2-1; 7 nucleotides line up with TRBD2. Looked up from germline, CDR1 is DFQATT and CDR2 is SNEGSKA (reference sequence). This CDR3 has 17 amino acids. With 1 base clipped from V and 9 bases from J, the junction kept 18 bases outside the gene matches. CDR3 sequence reads: CSARGSPLGGVWGEQFF. CDR3 in DNA: TGCAGTGCTAGAGGGTCCCCCCTGGGGGGGGTCTGGGGTGAGCAGTTCTTC.

A few counts support this clonotype. This chain connects TRBV27 to TRBJ2-7; TRBD1 might be the D (7 bases). Germline CDR1 reads MNHEY; CDR2 reads SMNVEV (reference sequence). This CDR3 has 16 residues. V was shortened by 6 bases and J by 3 bases, with 21 bases between the two germline ends. CDR3 sequence reads: CASSPGDSPGHYEQYF. The CDR3 region has the DNA TGTGCCAGCAGCCCGGGGGACAGCCCGGGGCACTACGAGCAGTACTTC.

This rearrangement joins TRBV27 to TRBJ1-1; TRBD1 agrees at 7 bases. CDR1 is MNHEY, CDR2 SMNVEV, per germline (reference sequence). J was trimmed by 4 bases and V by 5 bases; bases with no gene match: 13. This CDR3 spans 16 amino acids. CDR3 coding DNA: TGTGCCAGCAGTCTCTCTTCCGGACAGGCCGGCACTGAAGCTTTCTTT. This codes for CASSLSSGQAGTEAFF.

The chain joins TRBV6-1 to TRBJ1-2; TRBD1 agrees at 7 bases. This CDR3 has 12 residues. CDR1 and CDR2 from the germline V gene are MNHNS and SASEGT. The ends lost 9 bases at V and 8 bases at J; junction bases unmatched: 9. The CDR3 sequence: CARMDLTGGYTF. For the CDR3, the DNA is TGTGCCAGGATGGACCTGACAGGGGGCTACACCTTC.

This chain uses TRBV6-5 with TRBJ1-2; no definite D call. Trimming removed 2 bases at V and 2 bases at J, with 9 bases between. The germline CDR1 and CDR2 sequences are MNHEY and SVGAGI. The length of the CDR3 is 14 residues. The CDR3 reads CASSYTSTNYGYTF. The DNA for the CDR3 is TGTGCCAGCAGTTACACGTCTACAAACTATGGCTACACCTTC.

The chain couples TRBV25-1 to TRBJ1-1, with D perhaps matching TRBD1 (6 bases). This CDR3 region has 14 residues. The ends were cut back, 6 bases at V and 3 bases at J, with 14 bases in the middle. Germline loops: CDR1 MGHDK, CDR2 SYGVNS. The CDR3 reads CASRAGEGDTEAFF. The DNA for the CDR3 is TGTGCCAGCAGAGCAGGGGAGGGGGACACTGAAGCTTTCTTT.